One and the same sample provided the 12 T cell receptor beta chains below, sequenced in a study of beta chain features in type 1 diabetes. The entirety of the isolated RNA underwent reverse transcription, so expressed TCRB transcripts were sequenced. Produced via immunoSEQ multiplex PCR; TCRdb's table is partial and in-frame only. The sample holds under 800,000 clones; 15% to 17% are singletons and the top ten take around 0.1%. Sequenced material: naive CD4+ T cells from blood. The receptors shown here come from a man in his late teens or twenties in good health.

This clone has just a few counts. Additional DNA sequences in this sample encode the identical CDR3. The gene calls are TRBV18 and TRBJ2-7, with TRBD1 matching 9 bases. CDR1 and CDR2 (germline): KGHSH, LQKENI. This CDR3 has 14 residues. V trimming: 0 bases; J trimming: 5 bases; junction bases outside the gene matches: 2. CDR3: CASSPPGQGNEQYF. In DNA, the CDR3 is TGTGCCAGCTCACCACCGGGACAGGGCAACGAGCAGTACTTC.

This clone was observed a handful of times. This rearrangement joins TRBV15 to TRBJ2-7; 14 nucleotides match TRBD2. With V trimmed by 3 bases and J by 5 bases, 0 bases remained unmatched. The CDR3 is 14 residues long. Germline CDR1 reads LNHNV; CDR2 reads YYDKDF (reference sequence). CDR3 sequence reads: CATSRGLAGDEQYF. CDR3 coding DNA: TGTGCCACCAGCAGGGGACTAGCGGGAGACGAGCAGTACTTC.

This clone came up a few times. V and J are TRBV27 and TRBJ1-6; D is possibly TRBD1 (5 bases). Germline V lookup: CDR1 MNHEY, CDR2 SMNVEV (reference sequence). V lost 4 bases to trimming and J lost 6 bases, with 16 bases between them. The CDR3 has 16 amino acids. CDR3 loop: CASSSAVGGGNSPLHF. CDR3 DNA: TGTGCCAGCAGTTCCGCGGTGGGGGGAGGTAATTCACCCCTCCACTTT.

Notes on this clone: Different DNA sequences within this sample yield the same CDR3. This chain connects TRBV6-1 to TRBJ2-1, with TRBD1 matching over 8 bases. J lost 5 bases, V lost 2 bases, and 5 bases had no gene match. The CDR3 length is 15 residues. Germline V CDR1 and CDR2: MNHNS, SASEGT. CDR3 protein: CASSEPGQGNNEQFF. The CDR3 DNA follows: TGTGCCAGCAGTGAACCTGGACAGGGCAACAATGAGCAGTTCTTC.

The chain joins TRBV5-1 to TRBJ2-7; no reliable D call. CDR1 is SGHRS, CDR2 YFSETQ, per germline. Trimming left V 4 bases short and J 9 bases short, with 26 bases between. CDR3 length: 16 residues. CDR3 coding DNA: TGCGCCAGCAGCCTAGACGGAACCCGTACCCTACGAGTGCAGTACTTC. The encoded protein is CASSLDGTRTLRVQYF.

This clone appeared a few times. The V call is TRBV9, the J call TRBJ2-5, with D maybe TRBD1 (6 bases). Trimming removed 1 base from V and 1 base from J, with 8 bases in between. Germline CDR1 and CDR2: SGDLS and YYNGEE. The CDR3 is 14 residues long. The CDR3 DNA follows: TGTGCCAGCAGCGTATCAGGGGTCCAAGAGACCCAGTACTTC. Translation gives CASSVSGVQETQYF.

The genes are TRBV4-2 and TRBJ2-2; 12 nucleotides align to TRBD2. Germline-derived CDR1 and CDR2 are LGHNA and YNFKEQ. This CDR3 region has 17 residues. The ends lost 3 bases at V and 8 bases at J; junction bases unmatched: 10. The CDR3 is CASSHTLAGGPGGELFF. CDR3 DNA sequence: TGTGCCAGCAGCCATACCCTAGCGGGAGGGCCAGGTGGGGAGCTGTTTTTT.

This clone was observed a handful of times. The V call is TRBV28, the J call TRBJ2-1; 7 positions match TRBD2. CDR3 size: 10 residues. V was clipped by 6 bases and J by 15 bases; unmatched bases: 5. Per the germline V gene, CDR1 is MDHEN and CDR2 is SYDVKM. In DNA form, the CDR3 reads TGTGCCAGCAGCGGGGGGTCAACGTTCTTC. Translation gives CASSGGSTFF.

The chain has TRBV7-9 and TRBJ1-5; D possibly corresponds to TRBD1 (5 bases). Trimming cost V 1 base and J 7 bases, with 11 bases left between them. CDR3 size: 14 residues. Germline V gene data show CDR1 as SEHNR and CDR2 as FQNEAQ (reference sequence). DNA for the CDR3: TGTGCCAGCAGCTTAGGTTTAGGGACCCAGCCCCAGCATTTT. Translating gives CASSLGLGTQPQHF.

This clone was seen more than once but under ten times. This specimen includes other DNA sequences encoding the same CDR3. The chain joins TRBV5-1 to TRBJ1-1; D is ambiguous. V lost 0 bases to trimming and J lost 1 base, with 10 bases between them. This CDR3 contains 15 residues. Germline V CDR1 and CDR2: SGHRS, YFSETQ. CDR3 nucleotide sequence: TGCGCCAGCAGCTTGGGTCGGACGGGGAACACTGAAGCTTTCTTT. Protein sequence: CASSLGRTGNTEAFF.

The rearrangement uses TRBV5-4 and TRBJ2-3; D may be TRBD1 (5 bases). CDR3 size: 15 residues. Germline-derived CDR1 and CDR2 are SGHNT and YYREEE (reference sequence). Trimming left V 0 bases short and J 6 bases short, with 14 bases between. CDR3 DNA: TGTGCCAGCAGCTTGGGCAGGGCCCCCGGCGATACGCAGTATTTT. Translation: CASSLGRAPGDTQYF.

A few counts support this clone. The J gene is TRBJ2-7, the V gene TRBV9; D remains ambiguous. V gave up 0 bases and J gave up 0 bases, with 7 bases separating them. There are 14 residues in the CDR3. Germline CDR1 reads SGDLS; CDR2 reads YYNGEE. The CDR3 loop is CASSVEVSSYEQYF. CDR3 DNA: TGTGCCAGCAGCGTAGAGGTTAGCTCCTACGAGCAGTACTTC.